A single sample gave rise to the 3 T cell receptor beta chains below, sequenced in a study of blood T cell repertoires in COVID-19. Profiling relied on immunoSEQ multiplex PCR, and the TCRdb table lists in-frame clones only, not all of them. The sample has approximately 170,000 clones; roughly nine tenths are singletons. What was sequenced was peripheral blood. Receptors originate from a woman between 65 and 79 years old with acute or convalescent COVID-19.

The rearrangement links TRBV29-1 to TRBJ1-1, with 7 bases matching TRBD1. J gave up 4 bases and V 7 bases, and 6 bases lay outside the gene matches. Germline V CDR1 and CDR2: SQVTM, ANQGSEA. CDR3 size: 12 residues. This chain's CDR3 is CSGGQAGTEAFF. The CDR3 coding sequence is TGCAGCGGTGGACAGGCGGGCACTGAAGCTTTCTTT.

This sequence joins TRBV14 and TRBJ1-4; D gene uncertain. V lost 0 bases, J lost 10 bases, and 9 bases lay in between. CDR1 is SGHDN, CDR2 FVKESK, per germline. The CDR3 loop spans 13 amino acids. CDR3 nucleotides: TGTGCCAGCAGCCAAGAACGAGGTGGAAAACTGTTTTTT. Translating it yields CASSQERGGKLFF. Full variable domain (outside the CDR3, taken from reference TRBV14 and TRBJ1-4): EAGVTQFPSHSVIEKGQTVTLRCDPISGHDNLYWYRRVMGKEIKFLLHFVKESKQDESGMPNNRFLAERTGGTYSTLKVQPAELEDSGVYFCASSQERGGKLFFGSGTQLSVL.

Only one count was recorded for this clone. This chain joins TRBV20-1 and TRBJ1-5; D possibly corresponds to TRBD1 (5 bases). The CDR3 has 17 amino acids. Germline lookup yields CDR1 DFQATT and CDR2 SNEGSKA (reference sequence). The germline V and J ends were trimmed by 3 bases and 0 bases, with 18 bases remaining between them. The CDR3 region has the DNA TGCAGTGCTAGTTCCGAGACAGTTGTTTATAGCAATCAGCCCCAGCATTTT. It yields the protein CSASSETVVYSNQPQHF.